The rows below give T cell receptor beta chains drawn from one sample of a study of glioma-infiltrating T cells. In TCRdb, the multiplex PCR reads were re-called with MiXCR into one record per CDR3 protein. The sample contains about 93,000 distinct CDR3 sequences, approximately 40% of which appear only once. Sample: glioma tissue, nonneoplastic brain tissue, or PBMCs (not recorded which). These receptors originate from a human donor with low-grade glioma or glioblastoma, undergoing nonglioma brain surgery, or in good health (not recorded which). CDR3s include the opening cysteine and the closing phenylalanine or tryptophan. The D gene is left open where the match is weak. Size tells how often a clone was seen (once, few, many) or the class of an expanded clone, and some rows leave it out.

13 TRBJ1-5 TRBV7-8 many - CASSLRSNQPQHF TGTGCCAGCAGCTTACGCAGCAATCAGCCCCAGCATTTT
15 TRBJ2-7 TRBV3-1 many TRBD2 CASSQGLAGIYEQYF TGTGCCAGCAGCCAGGGACTAGCGGGAATTTACGAGCAGTACTTC
11 TRBJ1-3 TRBV12-3/TRBV12-4 many - CASTRGNTIYF TGTGCCAGCACCCGGGGGAACACCATATATTTT
13 TRBJ2-7 TRBV20-1 many TRBD2 CSVISGSTYEQYF TGCAGTGTCATTAGCGGGAGTACCTACGAGCAGTACTTC
15 TRBJ2-1 TRBV12-3/TRBV12-4 many TRBD1 CASSPRDRGLPEQFF TGTGCCAGCAGTCCCAGGGACAGGGGGCTCCCAGAGCAGTTCTTC
16 TRBJ2-1 TRBV7-9 - TRBD2 CASNLVTSGRHNEQFF TGTGCCAGCAACTTAGTGACTAGCGGGAGGCACAATGAGCAGTTCTTC
12 TRBJ2-1 TRBV15 - - CATSSLYNEQFF TGTGCCACCAGCAGCCTCTACAATGAGCAGTTCTTC
16 TRBJ2-3 TRBV6-1 - - CASSEVASGSTDTQCF -
14 TRBJ2-1 TRBV28 many - CASSPDYSYNEQFF TGTGCCAGCAGTCCCGATTACTCCTACAATGAGCAGTTCTTC
15 TRBJ2-7 TRBV12-3/TRBV12-4 once - CAGIPSRGLSYEQYF TGTGCCGGCATTCCCTCGAGGGGGTTAAGCTACGAGCAGTACTTC
15 TRBJ2-1 TRBV11-3 many - CASTQIRSGLNEQFF TGTGCCAGCACCCAAATCAGGAGTGGGCTGAATGAGCAGTTCTTC
14 TRBJ1-1 TRBV6-6 - - CASSYSGLDPEALF TGTGCCAGCAGTTACTCCGGTCTAGACCCTGAAGCTCTCTTT
15 TRBJ2-7 TRBV12-2 - - CASRLPGTEDYEQYF TGTGCAAGTCGCTTGCCCGGGACGGAAGATTACGAGCAGTACTTC
15 TRBJ2-1 TRBV5-1 many TRBD1 CASSLKQGSYNEQFF TGCGCCAGCAGCTTAAAACAGGGGTCCTACAATGAGCAGTTCTTC
13 TRBJ2-7 TRBV27 - TRBD2 CASRTSGGYEQYF TGTGCCAGCAGAACTAGCGGGGGGTACGAGCAGTACTTC
12 TRBJ2-1 TRBV10-3 many - CAISVGDNEQFF TGTGCCATCAGTGTGGGGGACAATGAGCAGTTCTTC
17 TRBJ2-1 TRBV7-2 - TRBD2 CASSGRTSGGLTYEQLF TGTGCCAGCAGCGGACGGACTAGCGGGGGGCTAACCTACGAGCAGCTCTTC
16 TRBJ1-4 TRBV4-3 many - CASSQEGHPTREKLFF TGCGCCAGCAGCCAAGAAGGACACCCCACTAGGGAAAAACTGTTTTTT
12 TRBJ2-5 TRBV6-1 once TRBD2 CASPGTSETQYF TGTGCCAGCCCCGGGACTAGTGAGACCCAGTACTTC
15 TRBJ2-5 TRBV14 many TRBD1 CASSQHRGDPGTQYF TGTGCCAGCAGCCAGCACAGGGGCGACCCGGGGACCCAGTACTTC
15 TRBJ2-3 TRBV18 - - CASLPLATGKDTQYF TGTGCCAGCTTACCACTTGCGACAGGTAAGGATACGCAGTATTTT
16 TRBJ1-2 TRBV6-1 many TRBD1 CASRRTGGSDNYGYTF TGTGCCAGCAGGCGGACAGGGGGCTCGGATAACTATGGCTACACCTTC
15 TRBJ2-3 TRBV27 - TRBD2 CASSLIAGGPDTQYF TGTGCCAGCAGTTTAATAGCGGGAGGCCCCGATACGCAGTATTTT
12 TRBJ1-2 TRBV7-9 once - CASSFANYGYIF TGTGCCAGCAGCTTCGCTAACTACGGCTACATCTTC
16 TRBJ2-2 TRBV6-2/TRBV6-3 many TRBD1 CASRTTGGGYTGELFF TGTGCCAGCAGAACTACAGGGGGCGGATATACCGGGGAGCTGTTTTTT
13 TRBJ2-5 TRBV20-1 many - CSARDVNSGTQYF TGCAGTGCTAGAGATGTGAACTCCGGGACCCAGTACTTC
16 TRBJ2-3 TRBV5-4 many TRBD2 CASSLRAGGTADTQYF TGTGCCAGCAGCTTGCGGGCGGGAGGGACGGCAGATACGCAGTATTTT
11 TRBJ1-5 TRBV6-5 - - CASREGQPQHF TGTGCCAGCAGGGAAGGTCAGCCCCAGCATTTT
13 TRBJ1-1 TRBV29-1 many - CSVERSVNTEAFF TGCAGCGTTGAGAGGTCCGTGAACACTGAAGCTTTCTTT
13 TRBJ1-5 TRBV7-9 - - CASSRDGGQPQHF TGTGCCAGCAGCAGAGATGGCGGTCAGCCCCAGCATTTT
15 TRBJ2-7 TRBV28 - TRBD2 CASSSTSGGADEQYF TGTGCCAGCAGTTCGACTAGCGGGGGGGCGGACGAGCAGTACTTC
15 TRBJ1-2 TRBV9 - - CASSVGVKSAYGYTF TGTGCCAGCAGCGTAGGGGTCAAGTCGGCCTATGGCTACACCTTC
14 TRBJ1-1 TRBV10-1 many - CASSGTRGNTEAFF TGCGCCAGCAGTGGAACCAGGGGTAACACTGAAGCTTTCTTT
13 TRBJ1-2 TRBV12-3/TRBV12-4 many - CATPGGPFYGYTF TGTGCCACCCCCGGGGGGCCTTTCTATGGCTACACCTTC
19 TRBJ2-3 TRBV19 many TRBD2 CASSIPLGRLAWDTDTQYF TGTGCCAGTAGTATACCCCTAGGACGACTAGCATGGGACACAGATACGCAGTATTTT
14 TRBJ2-5 TRBV12-3/TRBV12-4 many TRBD1 CASRRDRPGETQYF TGTGCCAGCAGGCGGGACAGGCCGGGAGAGACCCAGTACTTC
16 TRBJ2-7 TRBV7-2 many TRBD2 CASSSRGTSGPYEQYF TGTGCCAGCAGCTCGCGTGGGACTAGCGGACCCTACGAGCAGTACTTC